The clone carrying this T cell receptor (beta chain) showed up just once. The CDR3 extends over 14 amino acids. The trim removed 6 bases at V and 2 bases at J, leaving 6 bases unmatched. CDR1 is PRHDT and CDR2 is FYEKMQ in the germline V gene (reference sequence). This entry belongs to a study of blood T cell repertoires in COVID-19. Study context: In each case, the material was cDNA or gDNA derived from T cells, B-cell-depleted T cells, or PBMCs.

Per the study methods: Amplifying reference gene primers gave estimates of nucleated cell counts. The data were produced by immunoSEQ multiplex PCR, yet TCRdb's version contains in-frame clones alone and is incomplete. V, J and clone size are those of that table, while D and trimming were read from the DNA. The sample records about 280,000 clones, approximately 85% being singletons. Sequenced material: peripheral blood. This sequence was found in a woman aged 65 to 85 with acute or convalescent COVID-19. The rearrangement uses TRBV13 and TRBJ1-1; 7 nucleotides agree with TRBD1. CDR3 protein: CASRQDRVNTEAFF. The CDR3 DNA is TGTGCCAGCAGGCAAGACAGGGTAAACACTGAAGCTTTCTTT.